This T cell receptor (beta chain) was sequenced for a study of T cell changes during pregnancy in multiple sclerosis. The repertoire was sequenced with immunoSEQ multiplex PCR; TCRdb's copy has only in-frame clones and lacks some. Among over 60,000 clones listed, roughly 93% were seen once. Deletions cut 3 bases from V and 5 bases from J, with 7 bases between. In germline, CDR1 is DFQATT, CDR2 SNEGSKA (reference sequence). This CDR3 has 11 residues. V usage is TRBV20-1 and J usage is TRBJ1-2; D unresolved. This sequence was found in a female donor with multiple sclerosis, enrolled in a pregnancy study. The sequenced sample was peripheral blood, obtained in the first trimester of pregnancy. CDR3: CSASAVYGYTF. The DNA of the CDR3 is TGCAGTGCTAGCGCGGTTTATGGCTACACCTTC.